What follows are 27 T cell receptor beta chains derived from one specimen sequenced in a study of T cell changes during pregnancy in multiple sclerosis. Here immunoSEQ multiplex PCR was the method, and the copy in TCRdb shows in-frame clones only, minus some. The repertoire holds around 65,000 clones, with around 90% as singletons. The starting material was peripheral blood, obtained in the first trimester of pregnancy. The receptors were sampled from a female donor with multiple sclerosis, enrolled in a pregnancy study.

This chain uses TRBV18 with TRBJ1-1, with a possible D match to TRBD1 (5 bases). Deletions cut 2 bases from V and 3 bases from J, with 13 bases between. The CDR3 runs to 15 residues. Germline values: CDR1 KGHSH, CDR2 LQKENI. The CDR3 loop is CASSPIGGLDTEAFF. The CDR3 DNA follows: TGTGCCAGCTCACCAATCGGGGGGTTGGACACTGAAGCTTTCTTT.

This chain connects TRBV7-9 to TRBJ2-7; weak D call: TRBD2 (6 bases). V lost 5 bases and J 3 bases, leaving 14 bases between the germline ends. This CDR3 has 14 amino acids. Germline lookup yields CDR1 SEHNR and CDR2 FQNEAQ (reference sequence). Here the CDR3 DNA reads TGTGCCAGCAGCCCGAGGACTAAGAACTACGAGCAGTACTTC. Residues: CASSPRTKNYEQYF.

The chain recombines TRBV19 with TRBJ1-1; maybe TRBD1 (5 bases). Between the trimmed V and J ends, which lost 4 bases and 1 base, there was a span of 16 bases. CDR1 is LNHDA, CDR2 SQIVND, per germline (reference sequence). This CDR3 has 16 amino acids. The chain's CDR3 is CASSTRVWTTNTEAFF. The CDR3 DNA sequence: TGTGCCAGTAGTACGCGAGTTTGGACAACGAACACTGAAGCTTTCTTT.

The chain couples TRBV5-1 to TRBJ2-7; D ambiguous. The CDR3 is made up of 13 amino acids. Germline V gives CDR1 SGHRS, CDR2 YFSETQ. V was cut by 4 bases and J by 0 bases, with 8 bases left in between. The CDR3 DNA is TGCGCCAGCAGCGGAAGGAGCTCCTACGAGCAGTACTTC. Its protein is CASSGRSSYEQYF.

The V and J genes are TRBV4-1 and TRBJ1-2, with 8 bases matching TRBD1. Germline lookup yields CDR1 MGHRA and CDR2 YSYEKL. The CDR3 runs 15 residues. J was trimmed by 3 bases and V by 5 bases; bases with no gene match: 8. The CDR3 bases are TGCGCCAGCAGCTCTGGACAGGGAATATACTATGGCTACACCTTC. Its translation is CASSSGQGIYYGYTF.

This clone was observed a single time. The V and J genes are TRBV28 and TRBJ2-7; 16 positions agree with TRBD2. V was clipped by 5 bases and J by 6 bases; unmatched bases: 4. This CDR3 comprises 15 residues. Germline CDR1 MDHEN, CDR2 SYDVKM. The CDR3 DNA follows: TGTGCCAGCAGTCCCGGGACTAGCGGGAGGGGCGAGCAGTACTTC. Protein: CASSPGTSGRGEQYF.

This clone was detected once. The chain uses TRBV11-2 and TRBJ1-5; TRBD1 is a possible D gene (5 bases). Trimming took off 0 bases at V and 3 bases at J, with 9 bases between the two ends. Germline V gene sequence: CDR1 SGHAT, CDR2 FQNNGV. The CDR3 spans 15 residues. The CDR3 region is CASSLDGRDNQPQHF. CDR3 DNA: TGTGCCAGCAGCTTAGACGGCAGGGACAATCAGCCCCAGCATTTT.

CDR3 amino acids: CASSLVADRTEAFF. DNA of the CDR3: TGCGCCAGCAGCTTGGTGGCAGATCGCACTGAAGCTTTCTTT. The rearrangement uses TRBV5-1 and TRBJ1-1; D remains ambiguous. Per germline, CDR1 SGHRS and CDR2 YFSETQ. The CDR3 extends over 14 amino acids. V lost 0 bases, J lost 4 bases, and 10 bases lay in between.

The CDR3 DNA follows: TGTGCCAGCAGGGGACAGGGCCGCAATGAGCAGTTCTTC. It encodes CASRGQGRNEQFF. V and J are TRBV2 and TRBJ2-1; 9 bases are a match to TRBD1. Per the germline V gene, CDR1 is SNHLY and CDR2 is FYNNEI. With 6 bases clipped from V and 6 bases from J, the junction kept 3 bases outside the gene matches. This CDR3 is 13 amino acids long.

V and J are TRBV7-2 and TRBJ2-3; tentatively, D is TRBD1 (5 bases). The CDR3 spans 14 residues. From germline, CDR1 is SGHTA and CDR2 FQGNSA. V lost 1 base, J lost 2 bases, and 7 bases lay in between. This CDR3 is CASSLGGHTDTQYF. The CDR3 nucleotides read TGTGCCAGCAGCTTAGGGGGCCACACAGATACGCAGTATTTT.

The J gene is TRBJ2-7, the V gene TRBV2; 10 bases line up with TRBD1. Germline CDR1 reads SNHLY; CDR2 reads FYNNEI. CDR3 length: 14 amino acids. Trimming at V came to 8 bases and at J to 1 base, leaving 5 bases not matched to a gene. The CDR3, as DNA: TGTGCCAGCCTCCCGGGACAGGGGTCCTACGAGCAGTACTTC. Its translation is CASLPGQGSYEQYF.

The CDR3 loop reads CASSQGQDRTGELFF. CDR3 coding DNA: TGTGCCAGCAGTCAGGGACAGGACCGGACCGGGGAGCTGTTTTTT. The rearrangement joins TRBV27 to TRBJ2-2; TRBD1 matches at 8 bases. The CDR3 sequence is 15 residues long. Germline trimming cut 5 bases from V and 5 bases from J; bases unmatched to any gene: 7. Germline loops: CDR1 MNHEY, CDR2 SMNVEV (reference sequence).

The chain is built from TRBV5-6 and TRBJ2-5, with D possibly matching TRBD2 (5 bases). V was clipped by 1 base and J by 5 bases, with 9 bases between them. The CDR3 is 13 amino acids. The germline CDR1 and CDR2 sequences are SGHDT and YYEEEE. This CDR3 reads CASSLRRGETQYF. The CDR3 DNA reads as TGTGCCAGCAGCTTGCGTCGAGGGGAGACCCAGTACTTC. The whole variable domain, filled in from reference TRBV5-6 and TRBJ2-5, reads DAGVTQSPTHLIKTRGQQVTLRCSPKSGHDTVSWYQQALGQGPQFIFQYYEEEERQRGNFPDRFSGHQFPNYSSELNVNALLLGDSALYLCASSLRRGETQYFGPGTRLLVL.

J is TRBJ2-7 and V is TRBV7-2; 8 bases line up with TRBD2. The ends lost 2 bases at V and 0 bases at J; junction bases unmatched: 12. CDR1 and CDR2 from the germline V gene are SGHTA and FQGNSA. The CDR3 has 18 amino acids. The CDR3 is CASSLPSLPGGGSYEQYF. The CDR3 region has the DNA TGTGCCAGCAGCTTACCCTCCTTACCGGGGGGGGGCTCCTACGAGCAGTACTTC.

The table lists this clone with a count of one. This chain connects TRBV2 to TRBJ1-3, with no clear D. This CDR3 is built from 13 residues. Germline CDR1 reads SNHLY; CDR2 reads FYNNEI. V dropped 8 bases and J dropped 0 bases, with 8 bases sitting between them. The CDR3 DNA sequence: TGTGCCAGCGGGCAAATCTCTGGAAACACCATATATTTT. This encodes CASGQISGNTIYF.

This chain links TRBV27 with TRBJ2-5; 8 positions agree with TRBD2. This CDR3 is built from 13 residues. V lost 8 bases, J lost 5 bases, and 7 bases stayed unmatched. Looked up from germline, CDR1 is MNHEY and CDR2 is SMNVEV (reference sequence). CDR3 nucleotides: TGTGCCAGCGGGGAGCGGGAGAGGGAGACCCAGTACTTC. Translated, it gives CASGERERETQYF.

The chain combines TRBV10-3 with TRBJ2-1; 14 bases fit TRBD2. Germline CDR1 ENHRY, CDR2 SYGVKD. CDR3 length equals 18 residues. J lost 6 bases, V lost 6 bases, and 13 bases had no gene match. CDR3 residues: CAIRERGTSGSTGNEQFF. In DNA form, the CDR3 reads TGTGCCATCAGGGAACGTGGGACTAGCGGGAGTACCGGCAATGAGCAGTTCTTC.

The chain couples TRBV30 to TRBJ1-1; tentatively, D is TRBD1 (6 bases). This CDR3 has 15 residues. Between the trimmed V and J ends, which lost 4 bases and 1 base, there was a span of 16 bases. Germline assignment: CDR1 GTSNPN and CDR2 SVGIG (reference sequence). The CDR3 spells CAWNLGGGPNTEAFF. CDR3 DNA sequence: TGTGCCTGGAATCTAGGGGGGGGCCCGAACACTGAAGCTTTCTTT.

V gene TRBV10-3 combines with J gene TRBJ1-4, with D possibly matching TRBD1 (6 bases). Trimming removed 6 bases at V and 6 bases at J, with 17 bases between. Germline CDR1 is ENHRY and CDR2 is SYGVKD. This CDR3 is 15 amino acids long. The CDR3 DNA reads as TGTGCCATCAGCTCTTTACAGGGTGGAGATGAAAAACTGTTTTTT. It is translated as CAISSLQGGDEKLFF.

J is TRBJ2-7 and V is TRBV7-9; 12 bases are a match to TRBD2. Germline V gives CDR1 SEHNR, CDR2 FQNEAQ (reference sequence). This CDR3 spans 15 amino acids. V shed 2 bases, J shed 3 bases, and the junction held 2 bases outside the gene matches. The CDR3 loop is CASSLLAGGGYEQYF. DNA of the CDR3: TGTGCCAGCAGCTTACTAGCGGGGGGGGGCTACGAGCAGTACTTC.

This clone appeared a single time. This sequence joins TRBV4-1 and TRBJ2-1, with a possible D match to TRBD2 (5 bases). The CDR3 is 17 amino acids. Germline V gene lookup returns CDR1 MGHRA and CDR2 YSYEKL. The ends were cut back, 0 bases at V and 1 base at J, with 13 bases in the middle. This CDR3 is CASSQDEGYYSYNEQFF. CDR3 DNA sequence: TGCGCCAGCAGCCAAGATGAGGGCTATTATTCCTACAATGAGCAGTTCTTC.

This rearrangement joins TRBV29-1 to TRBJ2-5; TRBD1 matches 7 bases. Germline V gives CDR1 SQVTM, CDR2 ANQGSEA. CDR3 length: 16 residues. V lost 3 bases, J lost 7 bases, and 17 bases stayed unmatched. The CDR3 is CSVEMVRDSLFVTQYF. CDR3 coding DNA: TGCAGCGTTGAGATGGTCCGGGACAGCCTTTTTGTGACCCAGTACTTC.

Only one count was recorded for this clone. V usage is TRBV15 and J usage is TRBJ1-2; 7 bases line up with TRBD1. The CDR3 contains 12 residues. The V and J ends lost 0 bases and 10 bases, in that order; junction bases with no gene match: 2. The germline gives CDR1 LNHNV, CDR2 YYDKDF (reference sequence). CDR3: CATSRDTGAYTF. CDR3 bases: TGTGCCACCAGCAGAGATACAGGGGCCTACACCTTC.

CDR3 sequence reads: CASSKDTIAYNEQFF. The CDR3 DNA sequence: TGTGCCAGCAGTAAGGACACCATCGCCTACAATGAGCAGTTCTTC. The chain carries TRBV5-4 and TRBJ2-1; a weak D match, TRBD1 (5 bases). The CDR3 extends over 15 amino acids. Germline CDR1 is SGHNT and CDR2 is YYREEE (reference sequence). The V gene lost 5 bases and the J gene lost 2 bases, with 14 bases spanning the gap. The full variable domain, its missing parts supplied by reference TRBV5-4 and TRBJ2-1, is ETGVTQSPTHLIKTRGQQVTLRCSSQSGHNTVSWYQQALGQGPQFIFQYYREEENGRGNFPPRFSGLQFPNYSSELNVNALELDDSALYLCASSKDTIAYNEQFFGPGTRLTVL.

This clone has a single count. As DNA, the CDR3 is TGTGCCAGCAGCTTGGTCGGACAGGGAAGAACCGGGGAGCTGTTTTTT. Residues: CASSLVGQGRTGELFF. This chain connects TRBV5-4 to TRBJ2-2; TRBD1 aligns across 8 bases. CDR3 length equals 16 residues. Germline V gives CDR1 SGHNT, CDR2 YYREEE (reference sequence). With V trimmed by 0 bases and J by 5 bases, 6 bases remained unmatched.

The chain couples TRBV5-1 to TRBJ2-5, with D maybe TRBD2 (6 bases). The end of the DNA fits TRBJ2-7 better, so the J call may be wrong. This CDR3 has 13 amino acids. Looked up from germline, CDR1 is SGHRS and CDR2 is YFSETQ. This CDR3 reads CASSLYREDEQYF. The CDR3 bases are TGCGCCAGCAGCTTATATAGGGAGGACGAGCAGTACTTC.

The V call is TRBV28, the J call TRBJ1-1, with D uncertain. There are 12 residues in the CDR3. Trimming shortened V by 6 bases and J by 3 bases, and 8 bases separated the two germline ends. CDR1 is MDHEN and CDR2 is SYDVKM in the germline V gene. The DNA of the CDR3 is TGTGCCAGCAGCCAAACGGACACTGAAGCTTTCTTT. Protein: CASSQTDTEAFF.